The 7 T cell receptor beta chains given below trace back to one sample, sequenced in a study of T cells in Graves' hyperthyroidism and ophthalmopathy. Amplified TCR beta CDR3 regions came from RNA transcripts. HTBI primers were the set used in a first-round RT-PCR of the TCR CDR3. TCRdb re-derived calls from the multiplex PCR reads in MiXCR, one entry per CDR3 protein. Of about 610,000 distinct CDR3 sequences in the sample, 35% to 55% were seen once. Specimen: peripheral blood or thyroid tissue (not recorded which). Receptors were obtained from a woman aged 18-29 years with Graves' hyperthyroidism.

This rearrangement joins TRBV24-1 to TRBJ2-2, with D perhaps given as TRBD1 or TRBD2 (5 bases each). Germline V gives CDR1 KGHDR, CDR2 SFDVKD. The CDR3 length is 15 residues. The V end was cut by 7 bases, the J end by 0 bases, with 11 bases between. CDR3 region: CATSYGTANTGELFF. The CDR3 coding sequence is TGTGCCACCAGCTACGGGACCGCGAACACCGGGGAGCTGTTTTTT.

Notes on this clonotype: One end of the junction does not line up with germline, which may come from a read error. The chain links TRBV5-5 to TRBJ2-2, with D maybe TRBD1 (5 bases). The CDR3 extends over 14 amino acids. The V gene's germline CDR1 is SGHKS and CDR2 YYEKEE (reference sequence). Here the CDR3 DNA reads TGCGCCAGCAGCCAGGGTCATAACTCTGGGGAGCTGTTTTTT. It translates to CASSQGHNSGELFF. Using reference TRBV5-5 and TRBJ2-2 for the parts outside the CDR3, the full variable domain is DAGVTQSPTHLIKTRGQQVTLRCSPISGHKSVSWYQQVLGQGPQFIFQYYEKEERGRGNFPDRFSARQFPNYSSELNVNALLLGDSALYLCASSQGHNSGELFFGEGSRLTVL.

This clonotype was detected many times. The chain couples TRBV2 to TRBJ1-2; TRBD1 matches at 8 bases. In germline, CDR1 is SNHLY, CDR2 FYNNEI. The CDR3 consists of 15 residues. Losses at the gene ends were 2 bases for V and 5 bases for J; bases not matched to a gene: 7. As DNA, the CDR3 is TGTGCCAGCAGTGAATCAGGACAGGGCATATATGGCTACACCTTC. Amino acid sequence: CASSESGQGIYGYTF.

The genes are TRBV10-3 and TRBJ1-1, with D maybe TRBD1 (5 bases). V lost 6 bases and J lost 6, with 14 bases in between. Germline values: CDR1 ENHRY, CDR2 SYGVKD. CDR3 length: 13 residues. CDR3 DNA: TGTGCCATCAGGGACATTCCCTTTCCTGAAGCTTTCTTT. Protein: CAIRDIPFPEAFF.

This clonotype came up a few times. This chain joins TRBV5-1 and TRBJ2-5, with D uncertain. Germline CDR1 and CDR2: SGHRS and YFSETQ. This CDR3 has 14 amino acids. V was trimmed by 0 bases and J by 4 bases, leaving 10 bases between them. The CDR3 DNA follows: TGCGCCAGCAGCTTGGCTTTGGAAGGAGAGACCCAGTACTTC. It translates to CASSLALEGETQYF.

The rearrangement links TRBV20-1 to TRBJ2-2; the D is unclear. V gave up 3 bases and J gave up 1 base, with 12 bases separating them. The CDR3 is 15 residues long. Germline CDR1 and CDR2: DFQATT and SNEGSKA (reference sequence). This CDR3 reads CSARGLRRNTGELFF. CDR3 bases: TGCAGTGCTAGGGGGTTGAGGCGGAACACCGGGGAGCTGTTTTTT.

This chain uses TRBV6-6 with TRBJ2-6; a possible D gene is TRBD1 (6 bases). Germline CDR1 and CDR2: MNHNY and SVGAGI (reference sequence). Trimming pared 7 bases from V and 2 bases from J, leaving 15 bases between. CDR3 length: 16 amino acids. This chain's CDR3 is CASTETGLPGANVLTF. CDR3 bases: TGTGCCAGCACAGAAACAGGGCTTCCTGGGGCCAACGTCCTGACTTTC.